This paragraph covers one TCR beta chain sequence. This sample stems from a study of read filtering for tumor transcriptome and immune sequencing. This library used around 0.4 ug RNA and molecular barcoded adaptors spanning alpha/delta and beta/gamma chains. TCRdb used MiXCR to reprocess the reads, holding one entry per CDR3 protein. The table lists about 19,000 distinct CDR3 sequences, roughly a fifth of them singletons. The CDR3 loop spans 14 amino acids. In germline, CDR1 is DFQATT, CDR2 SNEGSKA (reference sequence). The V and J ends lost 0 bases and 5 bases, in that order; junction bases with no gene match: 3.

This receptor was obtained from a donor over 35 with multiple myeloma. Material for sequencing was a population of CD138-negative cells sorted from bone marrow. This chain joins TRBV20-1 and TRBJ2-7, with 11 bases matching TRBD2. In nucleotides, the CDR3 is TGCAGTGCTAGAGATAGCGGGAGGGTCCACGAGCAGTACTTC. Its protein is CSARDSGRVHEQYF.